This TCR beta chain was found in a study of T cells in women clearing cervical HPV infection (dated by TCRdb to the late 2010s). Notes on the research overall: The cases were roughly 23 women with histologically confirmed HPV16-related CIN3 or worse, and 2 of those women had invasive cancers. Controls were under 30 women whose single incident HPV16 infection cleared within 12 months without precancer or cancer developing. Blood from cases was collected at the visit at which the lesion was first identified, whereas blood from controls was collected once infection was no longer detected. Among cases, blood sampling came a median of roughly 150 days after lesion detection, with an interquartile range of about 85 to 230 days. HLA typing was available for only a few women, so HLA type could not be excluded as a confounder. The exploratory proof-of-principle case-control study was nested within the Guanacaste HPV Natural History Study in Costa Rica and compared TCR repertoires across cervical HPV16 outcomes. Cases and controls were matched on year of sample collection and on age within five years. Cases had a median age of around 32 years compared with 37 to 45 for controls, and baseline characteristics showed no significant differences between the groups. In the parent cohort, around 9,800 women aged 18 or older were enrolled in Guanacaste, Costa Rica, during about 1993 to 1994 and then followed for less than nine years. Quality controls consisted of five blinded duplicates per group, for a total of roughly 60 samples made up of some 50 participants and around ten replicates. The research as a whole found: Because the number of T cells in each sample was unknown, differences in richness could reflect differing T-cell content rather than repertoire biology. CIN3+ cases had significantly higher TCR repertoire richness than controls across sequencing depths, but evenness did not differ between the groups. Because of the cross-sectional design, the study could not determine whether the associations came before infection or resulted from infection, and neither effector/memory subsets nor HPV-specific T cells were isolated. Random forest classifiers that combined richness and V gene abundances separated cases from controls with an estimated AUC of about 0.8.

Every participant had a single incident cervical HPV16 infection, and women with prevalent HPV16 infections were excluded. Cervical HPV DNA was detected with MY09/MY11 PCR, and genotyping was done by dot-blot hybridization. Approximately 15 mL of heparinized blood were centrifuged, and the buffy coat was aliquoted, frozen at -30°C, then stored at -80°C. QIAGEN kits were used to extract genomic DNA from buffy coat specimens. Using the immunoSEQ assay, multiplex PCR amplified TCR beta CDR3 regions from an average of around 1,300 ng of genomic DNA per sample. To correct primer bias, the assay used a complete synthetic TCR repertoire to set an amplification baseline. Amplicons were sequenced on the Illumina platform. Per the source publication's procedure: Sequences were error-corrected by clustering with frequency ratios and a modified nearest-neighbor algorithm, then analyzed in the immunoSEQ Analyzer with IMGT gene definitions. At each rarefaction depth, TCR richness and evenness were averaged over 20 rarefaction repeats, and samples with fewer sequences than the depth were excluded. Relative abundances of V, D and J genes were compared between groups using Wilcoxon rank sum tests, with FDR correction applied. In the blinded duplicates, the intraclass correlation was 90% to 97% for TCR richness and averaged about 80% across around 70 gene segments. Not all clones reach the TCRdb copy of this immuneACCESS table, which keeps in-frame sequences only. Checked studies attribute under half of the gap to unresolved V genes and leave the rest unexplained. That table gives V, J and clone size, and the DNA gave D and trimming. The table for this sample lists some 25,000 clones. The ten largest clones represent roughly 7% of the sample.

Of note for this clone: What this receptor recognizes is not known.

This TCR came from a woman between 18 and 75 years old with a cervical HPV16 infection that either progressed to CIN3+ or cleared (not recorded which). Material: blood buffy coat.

Here the CDR3 is given as CASSDRVSYEQYF. The part of the CDR3 DNA that was read is TGTGCCAGCTCTGACAGGGTTTCGTACGAG. The chain was built from TRBV18 and TRBJ2-7; 7 central bases correspond to TRBD1. The CDR3 extends 3 residues past the end of the read, so its final part is completed from the germline J gene. At the junction V is shortened by 6 bases and J by 4 bases; bases outside the gene matches: 6. As encoded in the germline V gene, CDR1 is KGHSH while CDR2 is LQKENI. From the cysteine up to the phenylalanine, the CDR3 has a length of 13 residues. Of the CDR3's DNA, 30 bases were read; they are in frame from base 1.